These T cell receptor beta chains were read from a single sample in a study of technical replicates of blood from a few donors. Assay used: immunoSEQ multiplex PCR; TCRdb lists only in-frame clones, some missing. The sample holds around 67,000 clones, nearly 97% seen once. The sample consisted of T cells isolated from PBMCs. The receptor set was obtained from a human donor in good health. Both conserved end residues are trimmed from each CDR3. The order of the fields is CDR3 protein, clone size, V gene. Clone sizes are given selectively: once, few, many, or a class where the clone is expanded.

CDR3 protein: SVLERGRNGYT; clone size: once; V gene: TRBV29-1
CDR3 protein: ASNPRGQTNTGELF; clone size: -; V gene: TRBV27
CDR3 protein: ASSKGGEVYSNQPQH; clone size: -; V gene: TRBV21-1
CDR3 protein: ASRAITEAF; clone size: -; V gene: TRBV7-9
CDR3 protein: ASSLDPGLLTEAF; clone size: once; V gene: TRBV5-1
CDR3 protein: ASSERLSGLAQTQY; clone size: -; V gene: TRBV11-2
CDR3 protein: SVVEGAGTGELF; clone size: -; V gene: TRBV29-1
CDR3 protein: ASSNPGLAGRLDTQY; clone size: -; V gene: TRBV19
CDR3 protein: ASSGGVNYGYT; clone size: -; V gene: TRBV6-5
CDR3 protein: ASSEDSGGASETQY; clone size: -; V gene: TRBV2
CDR3 protein: ASSEHDRYYEQY; clone size: -; V gene: TRBV6-1
CDR3 protein: ASSATGDEQF; clone size: -; V gene: TRBV6-1
CDR3 protein: ASSPRWGLGTDTQY; clone size: -; V gene: TRBV28
CDR3 protein: ASSPYTGELF; clone size: -; V gene: TRBV7-8
CDR3 protein: ASSPRHNRAHEQF; clone size: -; V gene: TRBV5-8
CDR3 protein: ASSFRGQGDLSFTDTQY; clone size: -; V gene: TRBV5-1
CDR3 protein: ASSLMGQVTTEAF; clone size: -; V gene: TRBV5-1
CDR3 protein: ASTKGRTGTYEQY; clone size: -; V gene: TRBV6-5
CDR3 protein: ASSDLAVSYEQY; clone size: -; V gene: TRBV25-1
CDR3 protein: AISETTAIANSPLH; clone size: -; V gene: TRBV10-3
CDR3 protein: ASSRRGGDSPLH; clone size: -; V gene: TRBV11-1
CDR3 protein: ASSPRDTQY; clone size: -; V gene: TRBV13
CDR3 protein: ASSTASTINYGYT; clone size: -; V gene: TRBV6-5
CDR3 protein: ASRVGIFEAF; clone size: -; V gene: TRBV25-1
CDR3 protein: ASSSPDRVGGYT; clone size: few; V gene: TRBV5-5
CDR3 protein: ASSSPAAGSDSIADTQY; clone size: -; V gene: TRBV28
CDR3 protein: ASSDSGGQSEAF; clone size: -; V gene: TRBV6-4
CDR3 protein: ASSPGTVDGYT; clone size: -; V gene: TRBV6-5
CDR3 protein: ASSSGTVDNYGYT; clone size: -; V gene: TRBV28
CDR3 protein: ASSLGSTEAF; clone size: -; V gene: TRBV5-6
CDR3 protein: ASSVEGLREQF; clone size: -; V gene: TRBV6-4
CDR3 protein: ASSKTGAETQY; clone size: -; V gene: TRBV10-1
CDR3 protein: ASSQEDQGEKLF; clone size: -; V gene: TRBV4-1
CDR3 protein: ASSLEGQGNGYT; clone size: -; V gene: TRBV5-4
CDR3 protein: ASSLQGQGSREQY; clone size: once; V gene: TRBV5-5
CDR3 protein: ASSLGAGVRYEQY; clone size: -; V gene: TRBV19
CDR3 protein: ASSPRQGSREQY; clone size: -; V gene: TRBV2
CDR3 protein: ATTGDSTYEQY; clone size: -; V gene: TRBV19
CDR3 protein: ASRTGAYEQY; clone size: -; V gene: TRBV28
CDR3 protein: ANQKRVNYGYT; clone size: -; V gene: TRBV9
CDR3 protein: ASSQIGQGGKNIQY; clone size: -; V gene: TRBV4-1
CDR3 protein: ASGQGARGYT; clone size: -; V gene: TRBV4-1
CDR3 protein: SARESYGYT; clone size: -; V gene: TRBV20-1
CDR3 protein: ATSSGDVLQETQY; clone size: -; V gene: TRBV28
CDR3 protein: ASTDRGSSGEQY; clone size: -; V gene: TRBV6-5
CDR3 protein: ASSGTGGYSNQPQH; clone size: -; V gene: TRBV19
CDR3 protein: ASSPRQGNEKLF; clone size: few; V gene: TRBV7-9
CDR3 protein: ASLSGGGGYGYT; clone size: -; V gene: TRBV28
CDR3 protein: ASSIWTGFYTEAF; clone size: -; V gene: TRBV28
CDR3 protein: ASSQERLGAMEEF; clone size: once; V gene: TRBV4-2
CDR3 protein: ASSLNQNTEAF; clone size: once; V gene: TRBV7-9
CDR3 protein: ASTRQTSTTTEAF; clone size: few; V gene: TRBV21-1
CDR3 protein: ASSSKRSGTYNEQF; clone size: -; V gene: TRBV9
CDR3 protein: ASSDEVATFYEQY; clone size: -; V gene: TRBV10-2
CDR3 protein: ASSLGSRLAGVTDEQY; clone size: -; V gene: TRBV27
CDR3 protein: ASSRMFRDSVYEQY; clone size: -; V gene: TRBV11-3
CDR3 protein: ASIPSSGYNSPLH; clone size: once; V gene: TRBV6-5
CDR3 protein: ASSEPGQGGLEAF; clone size: many; V gene: TRBV25-1
CDR3 protein: ASSYLVGETQY; clone size: -; V gene: TRBV6-5